This TCR beta chain was retrieved from a study of control samples from healthy donors and cancer patients. Some clones are missing from TCRdb's copy, which holds only in-frame ones; the method was immunoSEQ multiplex PCR. The sample holds around 100,000 clones; roughly 92% are singletons and the top ten take around 3%. This CDR3 region has 15 residues. The ends were cut back, 6 bases at V and 4 bases at J, with 16 bases in the middle. The germline gives CDR1 LGHNA, CDR2 YNFKEQ. The source is a human donor in good health. The donor label of this sample is uncertain. The chain joins TRBV4-2 to TRBJ1-3; D call uncertain. Specimen: blood. The CDR3 spells CASSPRPGAGNTIYF. The CDR3, as DNA: TGTGCCAGCAGTCCAAGACCGGGTGCAGGAAACACCATATATTTT.